This TCR beta chain emerged from a study of blood T cell repertoires in COVID-19. Study in general: Italy, Spain and the United States were the sources of the convalescent and acute COVID-19 samples.

The assay was immunoSEQ multiplex PCR, and TCRdb's table has in-frame clones only and misses some. The table has about 220,000 clones, approximately 80% seen once. Germline V CDR1 and CDR2: ENHRY, SYGVKD. V trimming: 4 bases; J trimming: 3 bases; junction bases outside the gene matches: 6. CDR3 length: 15 amino acids. The specimen sequenced was peripheral blood. The sequence came from a human donor in a cohort sampled during active COVID-19. The rearrangement links TRBV10-3 to TRBJ2-3; 8 positions match TRBD1. CDR3 nucleotide sequence: TGTGCCATCAGTGGGGCGGACAGGGAAACAGATACGCAGTATTTT. It is translated as CAISGADRETDTQYF.